These T cell receptor beta chains were read from a single sample in a study of blood T cell repertoires in COVID-19. Assay: immunoSEQ multiplex PCR; the TCRdb copy retains only in-frame clones and omits some. The sample records about 140,000 clones, around 83% being singletons. The sample was peripheral blood. The receptors shown here come from a man between 60 and 70 years old with active or convalescent COVID-19. Each CDR3 is given with its conserved first and last residue. D genes are given only for firm matches. Only some rows state a clone size, as once, few, many or a class for expanded clones.

D	V	size	J	CDR3	DNA
.	TRBV20-1	.	TRBJ1-1	CSASGPGSAFF	TGCAGTGCTAGTGGGCCGGGGTCAGCTTTCTTT
.	TRBV29-1	.	TRBJ1-2	CSVGGQTNYGYTF	TGCAGCGTCGGAGGACAGACCAACTATGGCTACACCTTC
TRBD2	TRBV10-1	.	TRBJ2-3	CASSPGTSGSDTQYF	TGCGCCAGCAGCCCCGGGACTAGCGGATCAGATACGCAGTATTTT
.	TRBV19	few	TRBJ1-2	CASRDSGRPNYGYTF	TGTGCCAGTAGGGATTCCGGGAGGCCAAACTATGGCTACACCTTC
.	TRBV4-3	.	TRBJ2-2	CASSQIFTEGQTANTGELFF	TGCGCCAGCAGCCAAATTTTTACAGAAGGACAGACCGCGAACACCGGGGAGCTGTTTTTT
.	TRBV5-6	.	TRBJ2-5	CASSLVGGETQYF	TGTGCCAGCAGCTTGGTAGGGGGAGAGACCCAGTACTTC
.	TRBV5-1	.	TRBJ2-1	CASSLDLYNEQFF	TGCGCCAGCAGCTTGGACTTGTACAATGAGCAGTTCTTC
TRBD1	TRBV27	.	TRBJ1-1	CASSWNQGANTEAFF	TGTGCCAGCAGTTGGAACCAGGGGGCGAACACTGAAGCTTTCTTT
.	TRBV30	few	TRBJ2-7	CAWSSRVYEQYF	TGTGCCTGGAGTAGCAGGGTCTACGAGCAGTACTTC
.	TRBV11-3	.	TRBJ2-1	CASSLGRIRNEQFF	TGTGCCAGCAGCTTAGGCAGGATCCGGAATGAGCAGTTCTTC
TRBD2	TRBV7-9	.	TRBJ2-1	CASQRGSGSSYNEQFF	TGTGCCAGCCAGCGGGGGAGCGGAAGCTCCTACAATGAGCAGTTCTTC
.	TRBV6-5	.	TRBJ1-1	CASSSWQSGGEAFF	TGTGCCAGCAGTTCCTGGCAGTCCGGAGGTGAAGCTTTCTTT
.	TRBV3-1/TRBV3-2	few	TRBJ2-5	CASSLGRAREGQYF	TGTGCCAGCAGCCTCGGCAGAGCCAGAGAGGGCCAGTACTTC
.	TRBV6-5	.	TRBJ1-2	CASAREGSNYGYTF	TGTGCCAGCGCGCGAGAAGGGAGCAACTATGGCTACACCTTC
.	TRBV5-1	.	TRBJ2-1	CASSRKSGNNEQFF	TGCGCCAGCAGCCGGAAGAGCGGAAACAATGAGCAGTTCTTC
.	TRBV24-1	.	TRBJ1-2	CATSWQGYGYTF	TGTGCCACCAGTTGGCAGGGGTATGGCTACACCTTC
.	TRBV24-1	.	TRBJ1-1	CATVARWIPDTEAFF	TGTGCCACCGTAGCCCGGTGGATCCCAGACACTGAAGCTTTCTTT
.	TRBV27	once	TRBJ2-5	CASSFRLRRGETQYF	TGTGCCAGCAGTTTCCGGCTCCGGAGGGGAGAGACCCAGTACTTC
TRBD1	TRBV11-3	.	TRBJ2-5	CASSRGQDHQETQYF	TGTGCCAGCAGCAGGGGGCAGGACCACCAAGAGACCCAGTACTTC
TRBD2	TRBV19	.	TRBJ2-5	CASSMSGGDQETQYF	TGTGCCAGTAGTATGAGCGGGGGGGACCAAGAGACCCAGTACTTC
TRBD1	TRBV5-5	.	TRBJ1-2	CASSSWEGTESLLGYTF	TGTGCCAGCAGCTCCTGGGAAGGGACAGAATCTCTTTTGGGCTACACCTTC
TRBD1	TRBV5-4	.	TRBJ1-2	CASSLDRGQGGGYTF	TGTGCCAGCAGCTTGGATCGGGGACAGGGTGGCGGCTACACCTTC
.	TRBV14	.	TRBJ1-1	CASSQARGEAFF	TGTGCCAGCAGCCAAGCTAGGGGTGAAGCTTTCTTT
.	TRBV5-1	once	TRBJ1-1	CASSPIQMNTEAFF	TGCGCCAGCAGCCCGATACAGATGAACACTGAAGCTTTCTTT
.	TRBV27	.	TRBJ1-5	CASSFDRNQPQHF	TGTGCCAGCAGTTTCGACAGAAATCAGCCCCAGCATTTT
TRBD1	TRBV11-3	.	TRBJ1-3	CASPLTGAAGNTIYF	TGTGCCAGCCCCCTCACAGGGGCAGCTGGAAACACCATATATTTT
.	TRBV19	.	TRBJ2-5	CASSRRAGAQETQYF	TGTGCCAGTAGTAGGCGGGCGGGCGCCCAAGAGACCCAGTACTTC
.	TRBV4-3	once	TRBJ2-3	CASSQDALRRRDTQYF	TGCGCCAGCAGCCAAGATGCCCTCAGGAGGAGAGATACGCAGTATTTT
.	TRBV30	.	TRBJ2-1	CAWNSRGEQFF	TGTGCCTGGAACTCACGGGGTGAGCAGTTCTTC
.	TRBV11-2	.	TRBJ2-5	CASSLDLRAIGETQYF	TGTGCCAGCAGCTTAGATCTGCGGGCGATTGGGGAGACCCAGTACTTC
.	TRBV9	.	TRBJ2-3	CASSVGDTSTDTQYF	TGTGCCAGCAGCGTTGGGGACACAAGCACAGATACGCAGTATTTT
.	TRBV19	.	TRBJ1-6	CASSIPGPVRGSYNSPLHF	TGTGCCAGTAGTATTCCGGGTCCAGTAAGGGGCTCCTATAATTCACCCCTCCACTTT
.	TRBV19	once	TRBJ1-1	CASKRDTKQNTEAFF	TGTGCCAGTAAGAGGGACACTAAACAGAACACTGAAGCTTTCTTT
.	TRBV5-5	.	TRBJ1-3	CASSLDRAFSGNTIYF	TGTGCCAGCAGCTTGGACAGGGCCTTCTCTGGAAACACCATATATTTT
.	TRBV10-1	.	TRBJ2-1	CASSDRGPYNEQFF	TGCGCCAGCAGTGATAGGGGCCCCTACAATGAGCAGTTCTTC
TRBD2	TRBV7-7	.	TRBJ2-3	CASSPGGLAGTDTQYF	TGTGCCAGCAGCCCTGGAGGACTAGCGGGGACAGATACGCAGTATTTT
.	TRBV7-2	once	TRBJ1-1	CASSLERRGTEAFF	TGTGCCAGCAGCTTAGAAAGGAGGGGCACTGAAGCTTTCTTT
.	TRBV18	.	TRBJ1-1	CASSVGHMNTEAFF	TGTGCCAGCTCAGTCGGACACATGAACACTGAAGCTTTCTTT
.	TRBV18	.	TRBJ2-4	CASSPYPSSAKNIQYF	TGTGCCAGCTCACCTTACCCTAGTTCAGCCAAAAACATTCAGTACTTC
.	TRBV28	.	TRBJ1-2	CASSSLRGAFYGYTF	TGTGCCAGCAGTTCTTTAAGGGGCGCATTCTATGGCTACACCTTC
TRBD1	TRBV7-2	.	TRBJ2-1	CASSFKGQGTLSEQFF	TGTGCCAGCAGCTTTAAAGGACAGGGGACACTTAGTGAGCAGTTCTTC